This record looks at one TCR beta chain sequence and its context. The antigen remains unidentified. The data derive from a study of shared clonotypes between healthy human individuals. Study-level results: Blood alone was sampled, and tissue repertoires likely differ. Depth of sequencing was expected to influence donor clonotype sharing.

Original data processing: Owing to the provision of junction-only sequences devoid of quality scores by immunoSEQ, filtering differed. Measured with immunoSEQ multiplex PCR; TCRdb has only the in-frame clones, and not every one. The V and J calls and clone size are taken from that table; D and trimming were inferred from the DNA. Of 2 million to 2.5 million clones in the sample, approximately 94% were seen once. A split of CD4+ cells into CD45RA+ naive and CD45RA-negative memory subsets was performed. The V gene lost 5 bases and the J gene lost 2 bases, with 10 bases spanning the gap. CDR3 length: 14 residues. Germline V lookup: CDR1 LNHDA, CDR2 SQIVND (reference sequence).

The rearrangement joins TRBV19 to TRBJ1-5; tentatively, D is TRBD1 (6 bases). The TCR was taken from a man aged 18 to 30 in good health. Sequencing used naive CD4+ T cells sorted from blood. The subset denotes: CD45RA+ positively selected. The CDR3 DNA follows: TGTGCCAGTAGTGAAAGGGGGGGCAATCAGCCCCAGCATTTT. This encodes CASSERGGNQPQHF.